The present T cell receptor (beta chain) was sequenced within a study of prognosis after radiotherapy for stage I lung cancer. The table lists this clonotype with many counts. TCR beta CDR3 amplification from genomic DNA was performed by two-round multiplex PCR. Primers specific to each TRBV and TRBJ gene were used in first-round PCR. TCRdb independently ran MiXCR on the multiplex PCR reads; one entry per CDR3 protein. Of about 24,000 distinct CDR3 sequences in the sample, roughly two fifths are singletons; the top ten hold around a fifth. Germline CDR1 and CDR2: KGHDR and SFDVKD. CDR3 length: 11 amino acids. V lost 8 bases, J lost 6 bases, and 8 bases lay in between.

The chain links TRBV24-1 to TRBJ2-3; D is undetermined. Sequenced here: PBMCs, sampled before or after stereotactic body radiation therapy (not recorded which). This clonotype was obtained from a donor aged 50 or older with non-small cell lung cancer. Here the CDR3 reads CATTWGDTQYF. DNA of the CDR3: TGTGCCACCACCTGGGGTGATACGCAGTATTTT.